The 25 T cell receptor beta chains given below trace back to one sample, sequenced in a study of tumor-infiltrating lymphocytes in primary liver carcinoma. From about 19-30 mg of unsorted bulk tissue, DNA and RNA were co-extracted together. Making TCR beta cDNA involved around 500 ng total RNA and a constant-region primer. Slightly modified ARM-PCR, run as three nested multiplex PCR rounds, produced the TCR beta libraries. TRBV1-TRBV30 forward primers and a C-beta reverse primer were used in the first two PCR rounds, which each ran for about 9 cycles. Using its own MiXCR run on the multiplex PCR reads, TCRdb lists one record per CDR3 protein. The repertoire holds 85,000 to 100,000 distinct CDR3 sequences, with less than 75% as singletons. The sample consisted of tumor-adjacent normal liver tissue. The receptors stem from a man aged 35 to 55 with primary liver carcinoma and hepatitis B virus infection.

This clonotype was seen many times. The chain carries TRBV28 and TRBJ2-1; 9 positions match TRBD1. V dropped 6 bases and J dropped 8; count of bases not matched to a gene: 8. From germline, CDR1 is MDHEN and CDR2 SYDVKM. The CDR3 covers 14 residues. The CDR3 region has the DNA TGTGCCAGCAGGAGACAGGGGGTTTATGATGAGCAGTTCTTC. Translation: CASRRQGVYDEQFF.

V gene TRBV28 combines with J gene TRBJ2-3; D may correspond to TRBD1 or TRBD2 (6 bases each). Per germline, CDR1 MDHEN and CDR2 SYDVKM. Trimming removed 6 bases at V and 5 bases at J, with 18 bases between. The CDR3 covers 15 residues. DNA for the CDR3: TGTGCCAGCAGCTTAGAGGGGGGACGGGAAGATACGCAGTATTTT. As protein: CASSLEGGREDTQYF.

Turning to this clonotype: A much bigger clone sits one base away, suggesting this may be a read error. CDR3 coding DNA: TGTGCCAACAGTTTGGGACTAGCGGGATCGGCGACCCAGTACTTC. It codes for CANSLGLAGSATQYF. The gene calls are TRBV28 and TRBJ2-5; 13 bases line up with TRBD2. The CDR3 contains 15 residues. Germline V lookup: CDR1 MDHEN, CDR2 SYDVKM.

About this clonotype itself: A much larger clone lies one base from this, so it may be a read error. The J gene is TRBJ2-2, the V gene TRBV24-1, with a weak D call TRBD2 (5 bases). The CDR3 loop spans 12 amino acids. In germline, CDR1 is KGHDR, CDR2 SFDVKD. In nucleotides, the CDR3 is TGTGTCACCGGGGAGAACACCGGGGAGCTGTTTTTT. This codes for CVTGENTGELFF.

The chain combines TRBV10-2 with TRBJ2-3; D may be TRBD1 (6 bases). The CDR3 length is 14 residues. V lost 6 bases, J lost 4 bases, and 14 bases lay in between. Per the germline V gene, CDR1 is WSHSY and CDR2 is SAAADI. The CDR3 DNA reads as TGCGCCAGCAGCAAGGACAGTCTGGCAGATACGCAGTATTTT. Its protein product is CASSKDSLADTQYF.

A remark on this clonotype: Since a much larger clone is just one base distant, this may be a read error. This chain joins TRBV7-8 and TRBJ2-1; TRBD1 agrees at 11 bases. In germline, CDR1 is SGHVS, CDR2 FQNEAQ. This CDR3 spans 16 amino acids. The DNA for the CDR3 is TGTCCCAGCAGCCCGCCCGGGGACAGGGGGTACAATGAGCAGTTCTTC. Translating gives CPSSPPGDRGYNEQFF.

This clonotype was counted only a few times. Just one base apart from a much larger clone, this may be a read error. The genes are TRBV5-6 and TRBJ2-1, with D possibly TRBD2 on 6 matching bases. The CDR3 runs 15 residues. V shed 3 bases and J shed 0 bases, with 10 bases lying between them. Per germline, CDR1 SGHDT and CDR2 YYEEEE. The CDR3 spells CASSWRGSSYNEQFF. For the CDR3, the DNA is TGTGCCAGCAGCTGGCGGGGTAGCTCCTACAATGAGCAGTTCTTC.

The sample holds many counts of this clonotype. The V gene is TRBV13, the J gene TRBJ2-1; D call uncertain. The V gene lost 4 bases and the J gene lost 7 bases, with 5 bases spanning the gap. Looked up from germline, CDR1 is PRHDT and CDR2 is FYEKMQ (reference sequence). CDR3 size: 11 residues. The CDR3 here is CASSYRNEQFF. The DNA of the CDR3 is TGTGCCAGCAGCTATAGGAATGAGCAGTTCTTC.

This clonotype showed up just once. The junction differs from germline at one of its ends, possibly a read error. The rearrangement uses TRBV11-1 and TRBJ2-2, with 9 bases that match TRBD1. The CDR3 runs to 16 residues. Germline V lookup: CDR1 SGHAT, CDR2 FQDESV (reference sequence). The CDR3 nucleotides read TGTGCCATCAGCATACAAGGACAGGGGAAAACCGGGGAGATGTGTTTT. Its translation: CAISIQGQGKTGEMCF.

A word on this clonotype: A read error is likely, as this CDR3 ends without the conserved phenylalanine or tryptophan. The chain employs TRBV11-2 and TRBJ2-7; D remains unclear. The length of the CDR3 is 11 residues. Germline values: CDR1 SGHAT, CDR2 FQNNGV. The CDR3 DNA sequence: TGTGCCAGCAGGGATCCTTACGGGCAGTACCTC. It codes for CASRDPYGQYL.

The table lists this clonotype with many counts. The DNA for the CDR3 is TGTGCCAGCAGTTACTCAGGGGGCCCCGGGGGTACGCAGTATTTT. Its translation is CASSYSGGPGGTQYF. This chain uses TRBV6-6 with TRBJ2-3; perhaps TRBD1 as D (7 bases). Germline V gives CDR1 MNHNY, CDR2 SVGAGI (reference sequence). V shed 0 bases and J shed 8 bases, with 15 bases lying between them. The length of the CDR3 is 15 residues.

A remark on this clonotype: A much bigger clone sits one base away, suggesting this may be a read error. This chain joins TRBV29-1 and TRBJ1-1; D is perhaps TRBD1 (5 bases). This CDR3 spans 11 amino acids. Germline lookup yields CDR1 SQVTM and CDR2 ANQGSEA. CDR3 sequence (DNA): TGCAGCGTTGTGGGGGGAATGGAAGCTTTATTT. Its protein is CSVVGGMEALF.

With regard to this clonotype: A junction boundary mismatches the germline segment, possibly from a read error. The chain links TRBV5-8 to TRBJ2-1; no clear D gene. CDR1 is SGHTS, CDR2 YDEGEE, per germline. The CDR3 is made up of 14 amino acids. The CDR3 is CASSATMSLNELFF. Here the CDR3 DNA reads TGTGCCAGCAGCGCGACGATGAGCCTCAATGAGCTGTTCTTC.

Worth noting for this clonotype: Compared with germline, one end of the junction differs, possibly owing to a read error. The CDR3 region has the DNA TGTTCCAGCTTACGGGACATCCTCACCGGGGAGCTGTTTTTT. Translated: CSSLRDILTGELFF. This chain joins TRBV6-6 and TRBJ2-2, with D perhaps TRBD1 (6 bases). Per the germline V gene, CDR1 is MNHNY and CDR2 is SVGAGI (reference sequence). The CDR3 extends over 14 amino acids.

As concerns this clonotype: A read error is likely, as this CDR3 ends without the conserved phenylalanine or tryptophan. The rearrangement links TRBV20-1 to TRBJ2-1; D is undetermined. The CDR3 length is 14 residues. Germline V lookup: CDR1 DFQATT, CDR2 SNEGSKA (reference sequence). V was shortened by 6 bases and J by 2 bases, with 14 bases between the two germline ends. CDR3 region: CSAPSSGAYNEQFY. CDR3 DNA sequence: TGCAGTGCACCTTCTAGTGGGGCCTACAATGAGCAGTTCTAC.

This clonotype is a singleton in its sample. The conserved phenylalanine or tryptophan is not found at the CDR3 terminus, so this likely reflects a read error. This chain joins TRBV29-1 and TRBJ2-1, with D tentatively TRBD1 (5 bases). This CDR3 has 15 residues. Per germline, CDR1 SQVTM and CDR2 ANQGSEA. DNA for the CDR3: TGCATCGTTGAATTGACAGATACCTCCTACAATGAGCAGTTCTTA. This encodes CIVELTDTSYNEQFL.

In regard to this clonotype: One end of the junction fails to match germline, which may point to a read error. This rearrangement joins TRBV5-5 to TRBJ1-1; D gene unclear. Germline V gene sequence: CDR1 SGHKS, CDR2 YYEKEE (reference sequence). The CDR3 covers 13 residues. The CDR3 DNA sequence: TGTACCAGCAGCTTGGGAGGTTACACGGAAGCTTTCTTT. Its protein product is CTSSLGGYTEAFF.

This clonotype was detected only a few times. This clone may be a read error of a much larger clone one base away. This rearrangement joins TRBV29-1 to TRBJ1-2; D call uncertain. The CDR3 consists of 13 residues. The germline V gene encodes CDR1 SQVTM and CDR2 ANQGSEA. The V and J ends lost 4 bases and 4 bases respectively, with 13 bases between them. The CDR3 DNA reads TGCAGCGTTGGTACAGACCTAAGCTATGGCTACACCTTC. This sequence encodes CSVGTDLSYGYTF.

Note on this clonotype: A clone one base away is much larger, so this may be a read error. V usage is TRBV5-1 and J usage is TRBJ2-7; tentative D call: TRBD2 (6 bases). CDR1 and CDR2 from the germline V gene are SGHRS and YFSETQ. The CDR3 length is 14 residues. This CDR3 reads CASSMVGETAGRDF. The CDR3 bases are TGCGCCAGCAGCATGGTGGGTGAGACCGCGGGGCGGGACTTC.

Many counts were recorded for this clonotype. The V and J genes are TRBV11-2 and TRBJ2-6; D is uncertain. Looked up from germline, CDR1 is SGHAT and CDR2 is FQNNGV. V was cut by 1 base and J by 1 base, with 2 bases left in between. The CDR3 loop spans 14 amino acids. The CDR3 here is CASSLVSGANVLTF. The CDR3, as DNA: TGTGCCAGCAGCTTAGTTTCTGGGGCCAACGTCCTGACTTTC.

As regards this clonotype: At one boundary the junction diverges from the germline segment, which might be a read error. The chain uses TRBV6-1 and TRBJ2-2; D may be TRBD2 (6 bases). The CDR3 spans 13 residues. The germline CDR1 and CDR2 sequences are MNHNS and SASEGT. The CDR3 sequence is CAGSPGVGGELFF. The CDR3 DNA reads TGTGCCGGCAGCCCGGGAGTCGGCGGGGAGCTGTTTTTT.

As to this clonotype: It may be a read error: a sequence one base away is much more abundant. The chain has TRBV13 and TRBJ1-5; 10 bases are shared with TRBD1. CDR1 is PRHDT and CDR2 is FYEKMQ in the germline V gene (reference sequence). Trimming removed 2 bases from V and 9 bases from J; junction bases left unmatched: 10. The CDR3 runs to 16 residues. The CDR3 spells CASSLSGQGGERPQHF. Here the CDR3 DNA reads TGTGCCAGCAGCTTAAGTGGACAGGGGGGCGAAAGGCCCCAGCATTTT.

The sample holds many counts of this clonotype. V and J are TRBV12-3 or TRBV12-4 and TRBJ1-1; 9 bases align to TRBD1. The trim removed 5 bases at V and 1 base at J, leaving 8 bases unmatched. The CDR3 sequence is 16 residues long. In DNA form, the CDR3 reads TGTGCCAGCAGTCTCCCCGGGACAGGGAGGAACACTGAAGCTTTCTTT. Its translation is CASSLPGTGRNTEAFF.

Points on this clonotype: A much larger clone lies a single base off, so this may be a read error. The DNA of the CDR3 is TGTGCCAGCAGTGGCAAGACTAGCGGGAGTTTAGAGACCCGGTACTTC. Residues: CASSGKTSGSLETRYF. The rearrangement uses TRBV6-6 and TRBJ2-5; 12 bases line up with TRBD2. Germline loops: CDR1 MNHNY, CDR2 SVGAGI (reference sequence). The CDR3 loop spans 16 amino acids.

On this clonotype: This may come from a read error, since a much larger clone is one base off. This rearrangement joins TRBV5-5 to TRBJ2-3; D is perhaps TRBD1 (5 bases). Germline lookup yields CDR1 SGHKS and CDR2 YYEKEE (reference sequence). The CDR3 consists of 13 residues. CDR3 protein: CATRAYFSDTHYF. The CDR3 bases are TGTGCCACCAGGGCCTACTTTTCAGATACGCATTATTTT.